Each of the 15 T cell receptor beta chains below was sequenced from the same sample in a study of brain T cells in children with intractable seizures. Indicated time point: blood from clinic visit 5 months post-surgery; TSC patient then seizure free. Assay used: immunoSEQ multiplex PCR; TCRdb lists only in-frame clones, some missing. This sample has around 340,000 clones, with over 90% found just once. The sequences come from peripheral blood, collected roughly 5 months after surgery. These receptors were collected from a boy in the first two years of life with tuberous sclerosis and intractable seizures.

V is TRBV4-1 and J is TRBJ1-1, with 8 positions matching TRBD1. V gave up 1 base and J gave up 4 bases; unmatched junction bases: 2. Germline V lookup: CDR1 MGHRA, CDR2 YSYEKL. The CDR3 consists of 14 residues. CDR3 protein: CASSQGTGTTEAFF. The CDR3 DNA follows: TGCGCCAGCAGCCAAGGGACAGGGACCACTGAAGCTTTCTTT.

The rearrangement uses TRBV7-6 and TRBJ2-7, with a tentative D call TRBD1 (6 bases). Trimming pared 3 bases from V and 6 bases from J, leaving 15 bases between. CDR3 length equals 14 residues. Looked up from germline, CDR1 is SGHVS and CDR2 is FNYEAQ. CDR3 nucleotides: TGTGCCAGCAGCTTTAGCAGGGGTGGAAGCGAGCAGTACTTC. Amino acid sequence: CASSFSRGGSEQYF.

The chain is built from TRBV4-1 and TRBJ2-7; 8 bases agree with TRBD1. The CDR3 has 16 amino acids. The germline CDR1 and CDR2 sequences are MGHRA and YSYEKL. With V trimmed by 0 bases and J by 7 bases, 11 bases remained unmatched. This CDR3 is CASSQEGAGGSWEQYF. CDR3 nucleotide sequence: TGCGCCAGCAGCCAAGAGGGGGCAGGGGGCTCGTGGGAGCAGTACTTC.

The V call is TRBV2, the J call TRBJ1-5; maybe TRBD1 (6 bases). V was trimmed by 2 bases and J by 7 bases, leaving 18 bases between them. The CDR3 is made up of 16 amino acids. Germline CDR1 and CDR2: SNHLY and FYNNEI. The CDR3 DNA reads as TGTGCCAGCAGTGAACAGGCTCGGGACACGAGACAGCCCCAGCATTTT. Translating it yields CASSEQARDTRQPQHF. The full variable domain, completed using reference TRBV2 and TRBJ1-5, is EPEVTQTPSHQVTQMGQEVILRCVPISNHLYFYWYRQILGQKVEFLVSFYNNEISEKSEIFDDQFSVERPDGSNFTLKIRSTKLEDSAMYFCASSEQARDTRQPQHFGDGTRLSIL.

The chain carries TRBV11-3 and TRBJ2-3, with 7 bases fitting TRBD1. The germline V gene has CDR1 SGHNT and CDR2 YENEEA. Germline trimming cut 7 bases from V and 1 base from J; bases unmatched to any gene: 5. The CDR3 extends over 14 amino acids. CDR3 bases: TGTGCCAGCACCATTCAGGGGGGCACAGATACGCAGTATTTT. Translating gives CASTIQGGTDTQYF.

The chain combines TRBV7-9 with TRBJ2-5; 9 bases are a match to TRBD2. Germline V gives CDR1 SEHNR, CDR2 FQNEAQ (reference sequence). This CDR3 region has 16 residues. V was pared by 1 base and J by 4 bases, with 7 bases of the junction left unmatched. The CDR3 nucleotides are TGTGCCAGCAGCTTAGATCGTGCAGCGGGAGGAGAGACCCAGTACTTC. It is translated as CASSLDRAAGGETQYF.

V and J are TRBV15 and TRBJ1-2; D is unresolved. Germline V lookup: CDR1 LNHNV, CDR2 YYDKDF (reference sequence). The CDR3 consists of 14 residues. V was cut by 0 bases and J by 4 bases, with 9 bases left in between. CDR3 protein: CATSRELQLYGYTF. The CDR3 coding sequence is TGTGCCACCAGCAGAGAATTGCAGCTCTATGGCTACACCTTC. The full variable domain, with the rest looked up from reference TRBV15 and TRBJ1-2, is DAMVIQNPRYQVTQFGKPVTLSCSQTLNHNVMYWYQQKSSQAPKLLFHYYDKDFNNEADTPDNFQSRRPNTSFCFLDIRSPGLGDTAMYLCATSRELQLYGYTFGSGTRLTVV.

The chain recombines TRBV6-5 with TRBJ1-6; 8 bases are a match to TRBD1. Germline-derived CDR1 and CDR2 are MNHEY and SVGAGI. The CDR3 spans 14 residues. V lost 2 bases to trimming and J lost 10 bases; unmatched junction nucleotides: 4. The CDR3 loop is CASSYGRGHSPLHF. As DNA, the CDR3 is TGTGCCAGCAGTTACGGCAGGGGGCACTCACCCCTCCACTTT.

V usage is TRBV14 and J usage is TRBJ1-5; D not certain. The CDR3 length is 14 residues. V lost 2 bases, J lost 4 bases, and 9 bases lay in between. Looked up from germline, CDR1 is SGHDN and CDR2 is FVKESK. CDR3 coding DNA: TGTGCCAGCAGCCAATCCCATGCGAATCAGCCCCAGCATTTT. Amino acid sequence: CASSQSHANQPQHF. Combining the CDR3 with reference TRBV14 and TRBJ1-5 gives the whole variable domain EAGVTQFPSHSVIEKGQTVTLRCDPISGHDNLYWYRRVMGKEIKFLLHFVKESKQDESGMPNNRFLAERTGGTYSTLKVQPAELEDSGVYFCASSQSHANQPQHFGDGTRLSIL.

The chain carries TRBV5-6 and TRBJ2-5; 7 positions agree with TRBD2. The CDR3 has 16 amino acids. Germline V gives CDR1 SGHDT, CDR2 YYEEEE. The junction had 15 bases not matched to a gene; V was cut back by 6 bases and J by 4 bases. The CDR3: CASNSLSGTVIETQYF. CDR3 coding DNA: TGTGCCAGCAACTCGCTAAGCGGGACCGTTATAGAGACCCAGTACTTC.

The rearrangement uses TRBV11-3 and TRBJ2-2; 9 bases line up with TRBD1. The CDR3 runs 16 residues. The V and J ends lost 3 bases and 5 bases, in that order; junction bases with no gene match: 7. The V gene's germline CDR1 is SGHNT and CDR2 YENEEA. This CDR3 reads CASSFDGTGRTGELFF. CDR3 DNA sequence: TGTGCCAGCAGCTTCGACGGGACAGGGCGTACCGGGGAGCTGTTTTTT.

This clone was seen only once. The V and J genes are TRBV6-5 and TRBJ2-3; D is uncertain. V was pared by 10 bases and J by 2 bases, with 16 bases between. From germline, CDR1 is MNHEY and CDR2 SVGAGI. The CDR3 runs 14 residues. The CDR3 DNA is TGTGCCACCCAAACAGAGAGTTACACAGATACGCAGTATTTT. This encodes CATQTESYTDTQYF.

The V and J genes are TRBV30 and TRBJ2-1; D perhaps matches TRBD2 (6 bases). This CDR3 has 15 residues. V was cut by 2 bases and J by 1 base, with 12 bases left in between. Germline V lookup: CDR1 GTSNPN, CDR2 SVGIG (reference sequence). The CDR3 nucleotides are TGTGCCTGGAGTCTGGTGGGGGGATCCTACAATGAGCAGTTCTTC. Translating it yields CAWSLVGGSYNEQFF.

The CDR3 spells CASSIGTGVTGELFF. CDR3 sequence (DNA): TGTGCCAGTAGTATCGGGACAGGGGTCACCGGGGAGCTGTTTTTT. The chain carries TRBV19 and TRBJ2-2; 10 bases match TRBD1. CDR1 is LNHDA, CDR2 SQIVND, per germline (reference sequence). The CDR3 loop spans 15 amino acids. Germline trimming cut 3 bases from V and 4 bases from J; bases unmatched to any gene: 2.

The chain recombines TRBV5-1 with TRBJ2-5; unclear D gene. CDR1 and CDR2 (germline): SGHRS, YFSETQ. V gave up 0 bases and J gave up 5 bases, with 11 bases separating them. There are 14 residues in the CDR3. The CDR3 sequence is CASSLGSAVETQYF. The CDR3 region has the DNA TGCGCCAGCAGCTTGGGTTCGGCGGTGGAGACCCAGTACTTC.